The next 24 T cell receptor beta chains were all read from a single sample in a study of a mutant IDH1 vaccine in newly diagnosed glioma. Method: immunoSEQ multiplex PCR; TCRdb's copy keeps in-frame clones and lacks some. The data hold around 34,000 clones, with 50% to 60% observed a single time. Time point meaning: week 5, during vaccination. In the vaccine, a single dose held 300 ug of the mutant IDH1 20-mer peptide, along with topical imiquimod. Antigen specificity for these receptors is unknown. Specimen: PBMCs, collected from a glioma patient whose treatment included an IDH1 peptide vaccine. These TCRs come from a woman under 30 with glioma.

The CDR3 here is CASSSGLFNQPQHF. In DNA, the CDR3 is TGTGCCAGCAGCTCCGGTCTCTTTAATCAGCCCCAGCATTTT. This sequence joins TRBV7-2 and TRBJ1-5; D remains unclear. V was pared by 4 bases and J by 4 bases, with 11 bases between. Germline-derived CDR1 and CDR2 are SGHTA and FQGNSA. This CDR3 has 14 amino acids.

V gene TRBV7-8 combines with J gene TRBJ1-2, with D unresolved. The CDR3 is 12 residues long. Trimming stripped 0 bases from V and 9 bases from J, with 8 bases between. In germline, CDR1 is SGHVS, CDR2 FQNEAQ. CDR3 in amino acids: CASSLALNSYTF. In nucleotides, the CDR3 is TGTGCCAGCAGCTTAGCGCTTAATAGCTACACCTTC.

CDR3 loop: CASSPGGARTDTQYF. CDR3 coding DNA: TGCGCCAGCAGCCCGGGTGGGGCCCGCACAGATACGCAGTATTTT. The genes are TRBV5-1 and TRBJ2-3; the D gene is possibly TRBD1 (5 bases). The CDR3 spans 15 residues. The V end was cut by 4 bases, the J end by 1 base, with 13 bases between. Germline V CDR1 and CDR2: SGHRS, YFSETQ.

This sequence joins TRBV19 and TRBJ2-2; no firm D call. Germline V gene data show CDR1 as LNHDA and CDR2 as SQIVND (reference sequence). The CDR3 is 14 residues long. The V end lost 0 bases, the J end lost 2 bases, and 4 bases lay between the germline ends. The DNA of the CDR3 is TGTGCCAGTAGTATAGACTCAAACACCGGGGAGCTGTTTTTT. Translating gives CASSIDSNTGELFF.

The V gene is TRBV5-1, the J gene TRBJ1-2; D not resolved. V was shortened by 0 bases and J by 6 bases, with 6 bases between the two germline ends. CDR1 and CDR2 from the germline V gene are SGHRS and YFSETQ. The CDR3 runs to 12 residues. CDR3 sequence (DNA): TGCGCCAGCAGCTTGGTGGGAAATGGCTACACCTTC. Amino acids: CASSLVGNGYTF. Full variable domain (remainder filled in from reference TRBV5-1 and TRBJ1-2): KAGVTQTPRYLIKTRGQQVTLSCSPISGHRSVSWYQQTPGQGLQFLFEYFSETQRNKGNFPGRFSGRQFSNSRSEMNVSTLELGDSALYLCASSLVGNGYTFGSGTRLTVV.

The V and J genes are TRBV9 and TRBJ1-1; D unclear. The CDR3 loop spans 13 amino acids. Trimming shortened V by 3 bases and J by 0 bases, and 6 bases separated the two germline ends. Germline assignment: CDR1 SGDLS and CDR2 YYNGEE. CDR3 amino acids: CASSARLNTEAFF. DNA for the CDR3: TGTGCCAGCAGCGCGCGGTTGAACACTGAAGCTTTCTTT.

This chain uses TRBV4-1 with TRBJ2-5, with TRBD2 matching 8 bases. J was trimmed by 4 bases and V by 1 base; bases with no gene match: 11. This CDR3 is 17 amino acids long. CDR1 is MGHRA and CDR2 is YSYEKL in the germline V gene. The DNA of the CDR3 is TGCGCCAGCAGCCAAGCTCCCCCGGGAGGGGGTCGAGAGACCCAGTACTTC. This sequence encodes CASSQAPPGGGRETQYF.

The chain carries TRBV6-5 and TRBJ1-1; no firm D call. V lost 6 bases and J 10 bases, leaving 18 bases between the germline ends. The CDR3 length is 13 residues. Germline assignment: CDR1 MNHEY and CDR2 SVGAGI. The CDR3: CASSPRPGSVAFF. In nucleotides, the CDR3 is TGTGCCAGCAGCCCCCGCCCCGGATCAGTAGCTTTCTTT.

This chain uses TRBV7-9 with TRBJ1-2; unclear D gene. V was pared by 5 bases and J by 7 bases, with 14 bases between. The CDR3 is made up of 13 amino acids. CDR1 is SEHNR and CDR2 is FQNEAQ in the germline V gene (reference sequence). The CDR3 region is CASSQTRGGGYTF. The CDR3 DNA sequence: TGTGCCAGCAGCCAGACACGGGGAGGTGGCTACACCTTC.

The chain uses TRBV6-5 and TRBJ1-4, with D perhaps matching TRBD1 (5 bases). This CDR3 is built from 14 residues. Germline CDR1 MNHEY, CDR2 SVGAGI. Trimming left V 7 bases short and J 7 bases short, with 16 bases between. The CDR3 loop is CASNHGGVGEKLFF. The CDR3 region has the DNA TGTGCCAGCAACCACGGAGGGGTCGGTGAAAAACTGTTTTTT.

The chain recombines TRBV19 with TRBJ2-7; possibly TRBD1 or TRBD2 for D (6 bases each). The CDR3 extends over 12 amino acids. The germline V gene encodes CDR1 LNHDA and CDR2 SQIVND (reference sequence). V was pared by 10 bases and J by 3 bases, with 13 bases between. The DNA for the CDR3 is TGTGCCACCCGTGGGGGGCTCTACGAGCAGTACTTC. Protein: CATRGGLYEQYF.

V is TRBV6-1 and J is TRBJ1-1; TRBD1 matches 7 bases. The CDR3 has 13 amino acids. Looked up from germline, CDR1 is MNHNS and CDR2 is SASEGT. Germline trimming cut 7 bases from V and 1 base from J; bases unmatched to any gene: 3. The CDR3 nucleotides read TGTGCCAGCACCCGGACAGGGAACACTGAAGCTTTCTTT. Protein sequence: CASTRTGNTEAFF.

In its sample, this clone was seen a few times. The chain recombines TRBV5-1 with TRBJ2-5, with 11 bases that match TRBD2. Germline CDR1 reads SGHRS; CDR2 reads YFSETQ. Trimming removed 3 bases from V and 5 bases from J; junction bases left unmatched: 3. The CDR3 spans 14 residues. The CDR3 reads CASSSASGRETQYF. Written as DNA, the CDR3 is TGCGCCAGCAGCTCGGCTAGCGGGAGGGAGACCCAGTACTTC.

There are a few counts of this clone. The chain employs TRBV29-1 and TRBJ2-1, with 8 bases fitting TRBD1. Germline V gene data show CDR1 as SQVTM and CDR2 as ANQGSEA. With 5 bases clipped from V and 6 bases from J, the junction kept 3 bases outside the gene matches. The CDR3 runs to 12 residues. The CDR3 is CSVPQGANEQFF. CDR3 nucleotides: TGCAGCGTTCCTCAGGGGGCCAATGAGCAGTTCTTC.

The chain couples TRBV5-8 to TRBJ1-5; 10 bases are shared with TRBD1. The CDR3 length is 15 residues. V trimming: 0 bases; J trimming: 7 bases; junction bases outside the gene matches: 4. Germline-derived CDR1 and CDR2 are SGHTS and YDEGEE. The CDR3: CASSLGQGASQPQHF. The CDR3 region has the DNA TGTGCCAGCAGCTTGGGACAGGGGGCTTCCCAGCCCCAGCATTTT.

The chain recombines TRBV30 with TRBJ2-6; D may be TRBD2 (5 bases). The CDR3 length is 18 residues. Trimming took 8 bases from V and 4 from J, leaving 27 bases between them. Germline CDR1 GTSNPN, CDR2 SVGIG (reference sequence). CDR3 in amino acids: CALAPASSPLAGANVLTF. The CDR3, as DNA: TGTGCCCTGGCCCCCGCCAGCAGTCCTCTAGCCGGGGCCAACGTCCTGACTTTC.

The rearrangement uses TRBV21-1 and TRBJ1-1; TRBD1 was called by the table and not checked on the DNA. TRBV21-1 is classified as a pseudogene. The CDR3 is 18 residues long. DNA of the CDR3: TGTGCCAGCAGCAAAACGGGGAGACAGGGGGCGAGTAACACTGAAGCTTTCTTT. It translates to CASSKTGRQGASNTEAFF.

The chain joins TRBV7-2 to TRBJ1-2; D is perhaps TRBD1 (6 bases). The V end lost 1 base, the J end lost 8 bases, and 17 bases lay between the germline ends. This CDR3 is 15 amino acids long. CDR1 SGHTA and CDR2 FQGNSA come from the germline V gene. The CDR3, as DNA: TGTGCCAGCAGCTTAGAGTCCAGGGGAGGAAGAGGCTACACCTTC. It yields the protein CASSLESRGGRGYTF.

The chain is built from TRBV4-3 and TRBJ2-7; TRBD1 might be the D (6 bases). CDR3 size: 13 residues. Germline CDR1 reads LGHNA; CDR2 reads YSLEER. V lost 4 bases, J lost 5 bases, and 12 bases lay in between. This chain's CDR3 is CASSPSQGHEQYF. In DNA, the CDR3 is TGCGCCAGCAGCCCTTCACAGGGACACGAGCAGTACTTC.

The V gene is TRBV4-2, the J gene TRBJ1-2; D gene uncertain. CDR1 and CDR2 from the germline V gene are LGHNA and YNFKEQ. The germline V and J ends were trimmed by 4 bases and 6 bases, with 27 bases remaining between them. The CDR3 spans 18 residues. DNA for the CDR3: TGTGCCAGCAGCCCGCGACTCCAGAGTGGTTGGGTGGACCATGGCTACACCTTC. Protein sequence: CASSPRLQSGWVDHGYTF.

CDR3 sequence (DNA): TGTGCCAGCAGCAGGGGTGCAGGGGACTCTGGCTACACCTTC. It translates to CASSRGAGDSGYTF. The chain is built from TRBV9 and TRBJ1-2; D is possibly TRBD1 (6 bases). Germline V lookup: CDR1 SGDLS, CDR2 YYNGEE. The ends were cut back, 4 bases at V and 7 bases at J, with 17 bases in the middle. This CDR3 is built from 14 residues.

This clone was counted once. This chain joins TRBV4-2 and TRBJ1-2; D not resolved. CDR1 is LGHNA and CDR2 is YNFKEQ in the germline V gene. V gave up 0 bases and J gave up 5 bases, with 13 bases separating them. The CDR3 contains 15 residues. The CDR3: CASSQDRGQSYGYTF. CDR3 DNA sequence: TGTGCCAGCAGCCAAGACCGAGGCCAGAGTTATGGCTACACCTTC.

Of note for this clone: A read error may account for a junction end that differs from germline. The same CDR3 arises from other DNA sequences in this sample as well. The chain employs TRBV28 and TRBJ1-2; D not certain. The length of the CDR3 is 16 residues. Looked up from germline, CDR1 is MDHEN and CDR2 is SYDVKM. As DNA, the CDR3 is TGTGCCAGCAGTTTCTCCCCGTCGATGAAAAACTATGGTTACACCTTC. This encodes CASSFSPSMKNYGYTF.

This clone was recorded only once. This chain links TRBV5-1 with TRBJ1-2; D is undetermined. V shed 5 bases and J shed 0 bases, with 14 bases lying between them. Germline CDR1 reads SGHRS; CDR2 reads YFSETQ. The CDR3 has 15 amino acids. In DNA, the CDR3 is TGCGCCAGCAGGTCACGGGTAGAAGCTAACTATGGCTACACCTTC. It yields the protein CASRSRVEANYGYTF.